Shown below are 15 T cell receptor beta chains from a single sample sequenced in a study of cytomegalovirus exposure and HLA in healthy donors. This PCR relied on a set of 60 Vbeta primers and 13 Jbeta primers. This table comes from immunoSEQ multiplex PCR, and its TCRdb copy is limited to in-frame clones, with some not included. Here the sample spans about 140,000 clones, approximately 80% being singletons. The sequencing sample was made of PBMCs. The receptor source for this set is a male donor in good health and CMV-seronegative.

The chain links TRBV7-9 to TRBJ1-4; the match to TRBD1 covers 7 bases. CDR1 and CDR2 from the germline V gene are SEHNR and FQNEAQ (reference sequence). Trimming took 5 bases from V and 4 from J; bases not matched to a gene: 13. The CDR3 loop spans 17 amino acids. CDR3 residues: CASSLGTAGPGNEKLFF. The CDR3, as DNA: TGTGCCAGCAGCCTTGGGACAGCCGGCCCGGGTAATGAAAAACTGTTTTTT.

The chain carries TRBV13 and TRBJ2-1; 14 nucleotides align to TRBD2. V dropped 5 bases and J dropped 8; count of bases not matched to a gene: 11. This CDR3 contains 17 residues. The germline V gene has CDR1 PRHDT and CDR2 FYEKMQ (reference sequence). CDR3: CASSPRTSGGTTDEQFF. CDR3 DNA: TGTGCCAGCAGCCCCCGGACTAGCGGGGGGACAACGGATGAGCAGTTCTTC.

In DNA form, the CDR3 reads TGTGCCAGCAGCTCAGGACTCGAAGCAGATACGCAGTATTTT. Its protein product is CASSSGLEADTQYF. This chain joins TRBV5-4 and TRBJ2-3, with a possible D match to TRBD2 (5 bases). The CDR3 sequence is 14 residues long. V lost 3 bases and J lost 4, with 12 bases in between. Germline V gives CDR1 SGHNT, CDR2 YYREEE (reference sequence).

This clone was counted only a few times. The CDR3 DNA reads as TGCAGCGTTGTGGGTCTCCTCAACGGGAATGAGCAGTTCTTC. Protein product: CSVVGLLNGNEQFF. The chain employs TRBV29-1 and TRBJ2-1; D ambiguous. Trimming shortened V by 4 bases and J by 7 bases, and 17 bases separated the two germline ends. The CDR3 runs 14 residues. Germline lookup yields CDR1 SQVTM and CDR2 ANQGSEA.

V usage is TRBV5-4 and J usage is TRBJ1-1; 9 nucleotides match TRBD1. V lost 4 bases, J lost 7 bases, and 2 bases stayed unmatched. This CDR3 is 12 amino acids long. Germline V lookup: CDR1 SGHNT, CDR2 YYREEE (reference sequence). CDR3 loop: CASSGTGFEAFF. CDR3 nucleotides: TGTGCCAGCAGCGGGACAGGGTTTGAAGCTTTCTTT. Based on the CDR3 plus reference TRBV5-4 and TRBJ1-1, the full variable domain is ETGVTQSPTHLIKTRGQQVTLRCSSQSGHNTVSWYQQALGQGPQFIFQYYREEENGRGNFPPRFSGLQFPNYSSELNVNALELDDSALYLCASSGTGFEAFFGQGTRLTVV.

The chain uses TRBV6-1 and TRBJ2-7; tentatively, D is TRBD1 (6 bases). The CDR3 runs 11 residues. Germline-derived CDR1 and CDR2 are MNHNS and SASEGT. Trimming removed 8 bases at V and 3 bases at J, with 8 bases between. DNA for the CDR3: TGTGCCAGCGGGGGCGTCTACGAGCAGTACTTC. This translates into CASGGVYEQYF.

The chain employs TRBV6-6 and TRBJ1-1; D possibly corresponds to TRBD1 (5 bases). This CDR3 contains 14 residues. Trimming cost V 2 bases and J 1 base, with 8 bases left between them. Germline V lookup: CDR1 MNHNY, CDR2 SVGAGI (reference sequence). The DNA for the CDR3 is TGTGCCAGCAGTTACGGGCAGGGGAACACTGAAGCTTTCTTT. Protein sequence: CASSYGQGNTEAFF.

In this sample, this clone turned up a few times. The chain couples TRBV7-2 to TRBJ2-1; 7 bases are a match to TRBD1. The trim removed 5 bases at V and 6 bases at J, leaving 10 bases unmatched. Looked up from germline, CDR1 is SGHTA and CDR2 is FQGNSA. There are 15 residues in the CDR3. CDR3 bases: TGTGCCAGCAGCATACGGACAGGTAACCCCAATGAGCAGTTCTTC. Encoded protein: CASSIRTGNPNEQFF.

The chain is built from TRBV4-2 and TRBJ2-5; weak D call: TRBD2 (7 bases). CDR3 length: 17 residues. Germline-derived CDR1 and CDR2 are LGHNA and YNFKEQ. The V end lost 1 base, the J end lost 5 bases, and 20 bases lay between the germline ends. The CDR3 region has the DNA TGTGCCAGCAGCCAAGGACGGGCCAGAGGGGGGGAGGAGACCCAGTACTTC. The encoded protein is CASSQGRARGGEETQYF.

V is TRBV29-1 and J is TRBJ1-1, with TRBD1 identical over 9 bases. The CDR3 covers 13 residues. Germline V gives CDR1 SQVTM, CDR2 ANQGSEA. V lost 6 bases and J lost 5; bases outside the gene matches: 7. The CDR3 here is CSVRQGDWTEAFF. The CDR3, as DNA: TGCAGCGTGAGACAGGGGGATTGGACTGAAGCTTTCTTT.

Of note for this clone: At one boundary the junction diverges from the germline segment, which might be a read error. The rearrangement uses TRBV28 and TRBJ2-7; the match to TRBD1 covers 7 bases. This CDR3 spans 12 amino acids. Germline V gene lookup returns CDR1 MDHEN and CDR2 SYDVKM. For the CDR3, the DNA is TGTGCCAGCAGCCTTACCCCCGGGACAGTTGACTTC. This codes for CASSLTPGTVDF.

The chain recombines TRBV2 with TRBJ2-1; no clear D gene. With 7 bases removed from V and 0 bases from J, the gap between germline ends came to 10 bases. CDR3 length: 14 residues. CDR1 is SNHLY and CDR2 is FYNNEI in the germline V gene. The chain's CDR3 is CASNLQSSYNEQFF. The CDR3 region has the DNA TGTGCCAGCAACCTACAGAGCTCCTACAATGAGCAGTTCTTC.

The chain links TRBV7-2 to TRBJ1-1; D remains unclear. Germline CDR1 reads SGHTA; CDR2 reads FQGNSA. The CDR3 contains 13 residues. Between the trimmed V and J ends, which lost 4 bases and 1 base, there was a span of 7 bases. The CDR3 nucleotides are TGTGCCAGCAGCTCGGGTCCGAACACTGAAGCTTTCTTT. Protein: CASSSGPNTEAFF.

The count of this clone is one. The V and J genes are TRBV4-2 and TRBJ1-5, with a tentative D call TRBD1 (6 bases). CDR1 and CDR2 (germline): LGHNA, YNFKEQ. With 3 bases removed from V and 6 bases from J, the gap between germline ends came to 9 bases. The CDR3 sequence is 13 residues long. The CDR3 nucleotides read TGTGCCAGCAGCCATGCAGGGGTTCAGCCCCAGCATTTT. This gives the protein CASSHAGVQPQHF.

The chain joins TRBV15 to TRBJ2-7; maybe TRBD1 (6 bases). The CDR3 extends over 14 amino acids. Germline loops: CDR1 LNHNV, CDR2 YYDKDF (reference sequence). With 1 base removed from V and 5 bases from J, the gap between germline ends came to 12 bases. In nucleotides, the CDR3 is TGTGCCACCAGCAGAGCGGGACAACGAGACGAGCAGTACTTC. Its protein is CATSRAGQRDEQYF.